The next 22 T cell receptor beta chains were all read from a single sample in a study of vaccination effects on CD4 cells after COVID-19 (dated by TCRdb to between 2021 and 2024). After about 9 days of culture, CD4+ T cells were isolated with the EasySep CD4+ T cell isolation kit. Participants received two doses of either the BNT162b2 or the mRNA-1273 mRNA SARS-CoV-2 vaccine. These TCRs' antigens remain unknown. The library relied on the immunoSEQ multiplex PCR assay. Here the immuneACCESS table is served through TCRdb, limited to in-frame sequences with V and J called. Missing clones are a known gap in these copies; in checked studies unresolved V genes cover under half, and the rest lacks a known reason. Here the sample has approximately 66,000 clones; roughly 80% occur a single time. 2.4% of the sample lies in the top ten. The source material was CD4+ T cells from PBMCs cultured without peptide, sampled after COVID-19 vaccination. Source of these receptors: a human donor who received a COVID-19 vaccine.

The chain links TRBV19 to TRBJ2-5; TRBD1 agrees at 8 bases. Per the germline V gene, CDR1 is LNHDA and CDR2 is SQIVND (reference sequence). J lost 2 bases, V lost 5 bases, and 4 bases had no gene match. The CDR3 sequence is 14 residues long. CDR3 residues: CASSGRTGQETQYF. The CDR3 nucleotides read TGTGCCAGTAGTGGACGGACAGGGCAAGAGACCCAGTACTTC.

A single count supports this clone. This CDR3 reads CASSLDRGTQPQHF. CDR3 nucleotide sequence: TGTGCCAGCAGTTTGGACAGAGGTACTCAGCCCCAGCATTTT. This sequence joins TRBV6-5 and TRBJ1-5; perhaps TRBD1 as D (6 bases). The CDR3 sequence is 14 residues long. The ends were cut back, 4 bases at V and 6 bases at J, with 13 bases in the middle. Germline V lookup: CDR1 MNHEY, CDR2 SVGAGI.

J is TRBJ1-1 and V is TRBV5-6; D unclear. The germline CDR1 and CDR2 sequences are SGHDT and YYEEEE. Trimming took off 4 bases at V and 1 base at J, with 14 bases between the two ends. The CDR3 loop spans 15 amino acids. The CDR3 DNA is TGTGCCAGCAGCGCTCCGCGATTAGGGAACACTGAAGCTTTCTTT. Protein: CASSAPRLGNTEAFF.

The chain recombines TRBV5-1 with TRBJ1-4; 7 nucleotides align to TRBD1. Germline values: CDR1 SGHRS, CDR2 YFSETQ. The CDR3 covers 15 residues. Unmatched junction bases numbered 5, after V lost 0 bases and J lost 6 bases. The CDR3 sequence is CASSLGTGRYEKLFF. The CDR3 bases are TGCGCCAGCAGCTTGGGGACAGGTCGTTATGAAAAACTGTTTTTT. Using reference TRBV5-1 and TRBJ1-4 for the parts outside the CDR3, the full variable domain is KAGVTQTPRYLIKTRGQQVTLSCSPISGHRSVSWYQQTPGQGLQFLFEYFSETQRNKGNFPGRFSGRQFSNSRSEMNVSTLELGDSALYLCASSLGTGRYEKLFFGSGTQLSVL.

The chain links TRBV27 to TRBJ2-4; TRBD1 agrees at 8 bases. Germline CDR1 is MNHEY and CDR2 is SMNVEV (reference sequence). CDR3 length: 17 amino acids. The V segment lost 2 bases and the J segment 3 bases; nucleotides outside the gene matches: 9. CDR3 bases: TGTGCCAGCAGTTTACGGCGACAGGGGATGGGCAAAAACATTCAGTACTTC. Protein: CASSLRRQGMGKNIQYF.

Only a few counts were recorded for this clone. The chain recombines TRBV5-1 with TRBJ1-5, with D uncertain. V dropped 0 bases and J dropped 4 bases, with 11 bases sitting between them. CDR3 size: 15 residues. Germline V gives CDR1 SGHRS, CDR2 YFSETQ. Written as DNA, the CDR3 is TGCGCCAGCAGCTTGGGAGGCGTAGGGAATCAGCCCCAGCATTTT. This sequence encodes CASSLGGVGNQPQHF. Combining the CDR3 with reference TRBV5-1 and TRBJ1-5 gives the whole variable domain KAGVTQTPRYLIKTRGQQVTLSCSPISGHRSVSWYQQTPGQGLQFLFEYFSETQRNKGNFPGRFSGRQFSNSRSEMNVSTLELGDSALYLCASSLGGVGNQPQHFGDGTRLSIL.

The V call is TRBV10-1, the J call TRBJ2-5; 15 nucleotides line up with TRBD2. The germline gives CDR1 WNHNN, CDR2 SYGVQD (reference sequence). The CDR3 extends over 16 amino acids. Losses at the gene ends were 5 bases for V and 2 bases for J; bases not matched to a gene: 3. CDR3 nucleotide sequence: TGCGCCAGCAGTACGGGACTAGCGGGGGGACAAGAGACCCAGTACTTC. It codes for CASSTGLAGGQETQYF.

The rearrangement links TRBV5-1 to TRBJ1-1, with D unresolved. V was shortened by 1 base and J by 2 bases, with 12 bases between the two germline ends. This CDR3 contains 15 residues. Germline loops: CDR1 SGHRS, CDR2 YFSETQ. The CDR3 is CASSLFGGSNTEAFF. In nucleotides, the CDR3 is TGCGCCAGCAGCTTGTTTGGCGGCAGCAACACTGAAGCTTTCTTT.

The table lists this clone with a few counts. This chain connects TRBV5-5 to TRBJ2-2; D is unclear. The CDR3 is 17 residues long. The V gene's germline CDR1 is SGHKS and CDR2 YYEKEE (reference sequence). Trimming left V 1 base short and J 0 bases short, with 13 bases between. As DNA, the CDR3 is TGTGCCAGCAGCTTGATCGACCGACGGCCGAACACCGGGGAGCTGTTTTTT. This codes for CASSLIDRRPNTGELFF.

This chain links TRBV30 with TRBJ1-6; a weak D match, TRBD1 (5 bases). From germline, CDR1 is GTSNPN and CDR2 SVGIG (reference sequence). CDR3 length: 16 amino acids. Between the trimmed V and J ends, which lost 0 bases and 10 bases, there was a span of 19 bases. As DNA, the CDR3 is TGTGCCTGGAGTGTACGGGCAGGGATAGGAAGATCACCCCTCCACTTT. As protein: CAWSVRAGIGRSPLHF.

In this sample, this clone turned up once. The rearrangement links TRBV5-6 to TRBJ1-6; D might be TRBD1 (5 bases). This CDR3 spans 16 amino acids. Germline V gene data show CDR1 as SGHDT and CDR2 as YYEEEE. V lost 3 bases and J lost 5, with 15 bases in between. The CDR3 sequence: CASSSAGFPNNSPLHF. The CDR3 DNA sequence: TGTGCCAGCAGCTCCGCAGGGTTCCCGAATAATTCACCCCTCCACTTT. The full variable domain, its missing parts supplied by reference TRBV5-6 and TRBJ1-6, is DAGVTQSPTHLIKTRGQQVTLRCSPKSGHDTVSWYQQALGQGPQFIFQYYEEEERQRGNFPDRFSGHQFPNYSSELNVNALLLGDSALYLCASSSAGFPNNSPLHFGNGTRLTVT.

The count of this clone is one. The chain uses TRBV19 and TRBJ2-5, with D unclear. Germline CDR1 reads LNHDA; CDR2 reads SQIVND (reference sequence). V was cut by 0 bases and J by 6 bases, with 8 bases left in between. The CDR3 has 13 amino acids. This CDR3 reads CASSIDSEKTQYF. The CDR3 DNA reads as TGTGCCAGTAGTATAGACTCTGAGAAGACCCAGTACTTC.

The V and J genes are TRBV24-1 and TRBJ1-5, with TRBD1 matching over 7 bases. Germline-derived CDR1 and CDR2 are KGHDR and SFDVKD. J gave up 6 bases and V 8 bases, and 6 bases lay outside the gene matches. The CDR3 has 13 amino acids. The CDR3 nucleotides read TGTGCCACCACTGGACAGGCGGGTCAGCCCCAGCATTTT. The encoded protein is CATTGQAGQPQHF.

In this sample, this clone turned up a few times. The junction differs from germline at one of its ends, possibly a read error. This rearrangement joins TRBV28 to TRBJ1-1, with D unclear. This CDR3 region has 13 residues. Per germline, CDR1 MDHEN and CDR2 SYDVKM. DNA for the CDR3: TGTGCCAGCAGTTTCATCTTGAACACCGAAGCTTTCTTT. Its translation: CASSFILNTEAFF.

The J gene is TRBJ1-2, the V gene TRBV24-1; 8 bases line up with TRBD1. V dropped 5 bases and J dropped 7; count of bases not matched to a gene: 8. In germline, CDR1 is KGHDR, CDR2 SFDVKD. CDR3 size: 14 residues. The CDR3 loop is CATSASGRGLGYTF. The DNA of the CDR3 is TGTGCCACCAGTGCCTCGGGCAGGGGGCTTGGCTACACCTTC.

This chain uses TRBV9 with TRBJ2-5; no clear D. The CDR3 is made up of 14 amino acids. The V end lost 0 bases, the J end lost 1 base, and 7 bases lay between the germline ends. CDR1 and CDR2 from the germline V gene are SGDLS and YYNGEE. Written as DNA, the CDR3 is TGTGCCAGCAGCGTAGCTGGGCCCCAAGAGACCCAGTACTTC. Residues: CASSVAGPQETQYF.

This clone showed up just a few times. The DNA for the CDR3 is TGTGCCAGTAGTCCCAAACAGGGGTTGACAGATACGCAGTATTTT. Translation: CASSPKQGLTDTQYF. V gene TRBV19 combines with J gene TRBJ2-3, with 7 bases matching TRBD1. CDR3 length: 15 amino acids. The V gene's germline CDR1 is LNHDA and CDR2 SQIVND (reference sequence). The V gene end was trimmed by 5 bases and the J gene end by 3 bases; junction bases not matched to a gene: 8.

The chain combines TRBV10-3 with TRBJ1-6, with 8 bases matching TRBD1. The ends lost 1 base at V and 8 bases at J; junction bases unmatched: 4. Germline CDR1 and CDR2: ENHRY and SYGVKD. This CDR3 comprises 15 residues. DNA for the CDR3: TGTGCCATCAGTGAGTTAGCAGGGGGCGATTCACCCCTCCACTTT. Protein: CAISELAGGDSPLHF.

The DNA of the CDR3 is TGTGCCAGCAGCCAAGTTCTCCGGGACAGGCTCGCAACTAATGAAAAACTGTTTTTT. Encoded protein: CASSQVLRDRLATNEKLFF. The chain employs TRBV14 and TRBJ1-4; 8 bases match TRBD1. Germline V gene sequence: CDR1 SGHDN, CDR2 FVKESK. The CDR3 runs 19 residues. V lost 1 base and J lost 0; bases outside the gene matches: 10.

The chain links TRBV15 to TRBJ1-1, with D perhaps TRBD1 (5 bases). V was trimmed by 1 base and J by 12 bases, leaving 18 bases between them. CDR1 is LNHNV and CDR2 is YYDKDF in the germline V gene (reference sequence). The CDR3 spans 14 residues. CDR3 DNA: TGTGCCACCAGCAGAGGGGGGACGCTAAGCCAAACTTTCTTT. This translates into CATSRGGTLSQTFF.

This clone was picked up a small number of times. This rearrangement joins TRBV30 to TRBJ1-1; no reliable D call. Germline-derived CDR1 and CDR2 are GTSNPN and SVGIG (reference sequence). The ends were cut back, 1 base at V and 1 base at J, with 7 bases in the middle. The CDR3 extends over 13 amino acids. This chain's CDR3 is CAWSEQENTEAFF. The CDR3 DNA sequence: TGTGCCTGGAGTGAGCAGGAGAACACTGAAGCTTTCTTT.

V gene TRBV6-1 combines with J gene TRBJ2-7; D is ambiguous. This CDR3 comprises 12 residues. Looked up from germline, CDR1 is MNHNS and CDR2 is SASEGT. V lost 3 bases and J 3 bases, leaving 6 bases between the germline ends. This chain's CDR3 is CASSDRYYEQYV. The DNA of the CDR3 is TGTGCCAGCAGTGACAGATACTACGAGCAGTACGTC.